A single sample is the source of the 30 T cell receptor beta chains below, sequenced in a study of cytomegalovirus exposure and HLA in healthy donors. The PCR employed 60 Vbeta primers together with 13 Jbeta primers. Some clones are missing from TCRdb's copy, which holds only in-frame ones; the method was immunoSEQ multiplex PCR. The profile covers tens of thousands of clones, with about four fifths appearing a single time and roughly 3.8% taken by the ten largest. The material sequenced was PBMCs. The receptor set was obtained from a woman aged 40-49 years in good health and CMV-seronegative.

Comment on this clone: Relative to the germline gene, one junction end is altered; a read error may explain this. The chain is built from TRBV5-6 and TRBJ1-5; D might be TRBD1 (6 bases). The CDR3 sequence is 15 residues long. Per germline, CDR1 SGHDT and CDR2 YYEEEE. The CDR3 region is CASSLSRGAAGPQNF. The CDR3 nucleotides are TGTGCCAGCAGCTTGAGTCGGGGGGCGGCGGGGCCCCAGAATTTT.

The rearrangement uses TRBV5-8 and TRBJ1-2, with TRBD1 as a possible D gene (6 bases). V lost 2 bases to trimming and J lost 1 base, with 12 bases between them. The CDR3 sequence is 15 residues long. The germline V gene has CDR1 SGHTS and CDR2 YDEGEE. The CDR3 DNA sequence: TGTGCCAGCAGCTTAGGGCAGGGGCATAACTATGGCTACACCTTC. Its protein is CASSLGQGHNYGYTF.

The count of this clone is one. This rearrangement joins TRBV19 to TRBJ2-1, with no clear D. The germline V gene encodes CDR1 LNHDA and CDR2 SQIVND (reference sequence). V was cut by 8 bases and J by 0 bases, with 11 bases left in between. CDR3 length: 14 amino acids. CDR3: CASPVWSSYNEQFF. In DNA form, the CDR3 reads TGTGCCAGTCCCGTATGGAGCTCCTACAATGAGCAGTTCTTC.

The CDR3 bases are TGTGCCTGGAGTCTGGGGACTTTAAACATTCAGTACTTC. Translating gives CAWSLGTLNIQYF. The chain carries TRBV30 and TRBJ2-4; D possibly corresponds to TRBD2 (6 bases). Trimming pared 2 bases from V and 6 bases from J, leaving 11 bases between. In germline, CDR1 is GTSNPN, CDR2 SVGIG (reference sequence). The CDR3 runs 13 residues.

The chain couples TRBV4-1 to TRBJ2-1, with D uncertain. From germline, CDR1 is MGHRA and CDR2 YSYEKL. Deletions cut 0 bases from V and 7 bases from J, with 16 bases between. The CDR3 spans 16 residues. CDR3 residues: CASSQEWAVPRNEQFF. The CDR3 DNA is TGCGCCAGCAGCCAAGAGTGGGCAGTCCCTCGGAATGAGCAGTTCTTC.

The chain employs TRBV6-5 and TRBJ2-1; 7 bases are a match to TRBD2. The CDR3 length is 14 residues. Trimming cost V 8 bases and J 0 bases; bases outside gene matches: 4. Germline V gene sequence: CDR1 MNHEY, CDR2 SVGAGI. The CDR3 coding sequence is TGTGCCAGCCGGCGGGGGACCTCCTACAATGAGCAGTTCTTC. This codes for CASRRGTSYNEQFF.

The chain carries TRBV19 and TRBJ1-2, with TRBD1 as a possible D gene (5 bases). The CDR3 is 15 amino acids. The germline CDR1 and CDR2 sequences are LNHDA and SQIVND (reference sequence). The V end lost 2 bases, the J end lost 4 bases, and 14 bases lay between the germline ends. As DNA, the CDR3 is TGTGCCAGTAGTATATCGCGCCCCGACAGCTATGGCTACACCTTC. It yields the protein CASSISRPDSYGYTF. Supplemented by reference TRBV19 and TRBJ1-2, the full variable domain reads DGGITQSPKYLFRKEGQNVTLSCEQNLNHDAMYWYRQDPGQGLRLIYYSQIVNDFQKGDIAEGYSVSREKKESFPLTVTSAQKNPTAFYLCASSISRPDSYGYTFGSGTRLTVV.

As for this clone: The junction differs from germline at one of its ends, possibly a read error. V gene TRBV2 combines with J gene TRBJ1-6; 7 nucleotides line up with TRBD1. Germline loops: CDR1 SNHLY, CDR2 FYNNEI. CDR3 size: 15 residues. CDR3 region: CASRIQGRINSPLNF. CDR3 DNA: TGTGCCAGCAGGATACAGGGGCGGATTAATTCACCCCTCAACTTT.

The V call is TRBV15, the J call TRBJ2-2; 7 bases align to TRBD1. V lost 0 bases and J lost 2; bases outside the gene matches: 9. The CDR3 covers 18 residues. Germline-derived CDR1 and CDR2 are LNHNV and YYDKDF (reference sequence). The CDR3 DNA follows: TGTGCCACCAGCAGAGAGTCCCCGGGACAGACTAACACCGGGGAGCTGTTTTTT. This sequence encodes CATSRESPGQTNTGELFF.

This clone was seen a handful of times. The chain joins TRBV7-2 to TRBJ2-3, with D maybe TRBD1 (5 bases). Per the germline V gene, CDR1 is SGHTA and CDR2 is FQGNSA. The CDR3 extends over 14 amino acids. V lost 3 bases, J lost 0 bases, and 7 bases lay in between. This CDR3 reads CASSLTASTDTQYF. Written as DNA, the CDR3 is TGTGCCAGCAGCTTGACAGCTAGCACAGATACGCAGTATTTT.

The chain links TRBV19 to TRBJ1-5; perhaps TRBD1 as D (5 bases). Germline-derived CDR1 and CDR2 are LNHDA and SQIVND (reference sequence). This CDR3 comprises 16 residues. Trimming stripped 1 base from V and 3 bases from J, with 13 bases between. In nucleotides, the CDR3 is TGTGCCAGTAGTATAGCGAATCCAGGGATCAATCAGCCCCAGCATTTT. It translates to CASSIANPGINQPQHF.

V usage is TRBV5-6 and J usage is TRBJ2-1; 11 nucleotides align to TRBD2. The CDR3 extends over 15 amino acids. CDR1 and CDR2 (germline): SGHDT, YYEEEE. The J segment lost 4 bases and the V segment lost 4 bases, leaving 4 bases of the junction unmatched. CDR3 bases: TGTGCCAGCAGCGCGGCTAGCGGGGGGTACAATGAGCAGTTCTTC. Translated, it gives CASSAASGGYNEQFF.

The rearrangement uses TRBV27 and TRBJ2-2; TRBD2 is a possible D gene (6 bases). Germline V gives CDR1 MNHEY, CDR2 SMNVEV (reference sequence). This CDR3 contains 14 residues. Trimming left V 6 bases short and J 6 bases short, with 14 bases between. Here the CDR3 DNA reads TGTGCCAGCAGCCAGCCCGGGGGACCCGGGGAGCTGTTTTTT. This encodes CASSQPGGPGELFF.

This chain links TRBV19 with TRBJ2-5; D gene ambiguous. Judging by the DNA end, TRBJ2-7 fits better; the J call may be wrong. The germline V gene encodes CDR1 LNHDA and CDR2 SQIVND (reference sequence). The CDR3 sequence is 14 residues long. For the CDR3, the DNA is TGTGCCAGTAGTACGCGACACGGATCGTACGAGCAGTACTTC. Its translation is CASSTRHGSYEQYF.

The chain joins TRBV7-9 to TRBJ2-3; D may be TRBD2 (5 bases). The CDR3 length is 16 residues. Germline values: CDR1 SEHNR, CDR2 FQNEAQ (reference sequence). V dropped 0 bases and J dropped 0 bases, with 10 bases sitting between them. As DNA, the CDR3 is TGTGCCAGCAGCTTAGCGCAGCTAGCAAGCACAGATACGCAGTATTTT. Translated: CASSLAQLASTDTQYF. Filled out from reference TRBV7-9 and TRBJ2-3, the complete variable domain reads DTGVSQNPRHKITKRGQNVTFRCDPISEHNRLYWYRQTLGQGPEFLTYFQNEAQLEKSRLLSDRFSAERPKGSFSTLEIQRTEQGDSAMYLCASSLAQLASTDTQYFGPGTRLTVL.

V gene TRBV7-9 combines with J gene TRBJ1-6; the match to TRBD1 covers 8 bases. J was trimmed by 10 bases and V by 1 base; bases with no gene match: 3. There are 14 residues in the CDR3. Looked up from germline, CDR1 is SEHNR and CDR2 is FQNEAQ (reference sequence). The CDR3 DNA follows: TGTGCCAGCAGCTTAGACAGGGGGAGCTCACCCCTCCACTTT. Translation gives CASSLDRGSSPLHF.

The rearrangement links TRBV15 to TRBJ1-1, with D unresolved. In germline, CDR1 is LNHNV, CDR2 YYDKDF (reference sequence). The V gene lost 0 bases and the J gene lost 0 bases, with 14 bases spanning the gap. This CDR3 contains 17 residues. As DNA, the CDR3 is TGTGCCACCAGCAGAGATCGGCTGGGAGGGATGAACACTGAAGCTTTCTTT. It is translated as CATSRDRLGGMNTEAFF.

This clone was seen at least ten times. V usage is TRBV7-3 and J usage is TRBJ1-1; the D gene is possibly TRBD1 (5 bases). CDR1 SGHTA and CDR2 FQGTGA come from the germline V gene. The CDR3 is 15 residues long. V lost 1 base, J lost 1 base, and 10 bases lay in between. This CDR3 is CASSLMGGGNTEAFF. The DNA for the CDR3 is TGTGCCAGCAGCTTAATGGGGGGTGGGAACACTGAAGCTTTCTTT.

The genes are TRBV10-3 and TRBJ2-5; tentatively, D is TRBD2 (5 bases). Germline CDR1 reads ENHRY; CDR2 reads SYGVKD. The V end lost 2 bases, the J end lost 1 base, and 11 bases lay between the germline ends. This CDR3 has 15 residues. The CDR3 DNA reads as TGTGCCATCAGTGAGGGTCGGAGCGGCCAAGAGACCCAGTACTTC. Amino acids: CAISEGRSGQETQYF.

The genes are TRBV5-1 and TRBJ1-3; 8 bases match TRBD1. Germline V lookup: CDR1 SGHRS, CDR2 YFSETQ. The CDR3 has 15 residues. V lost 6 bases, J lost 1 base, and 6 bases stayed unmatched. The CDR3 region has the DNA TGCGCCAGCAAACCGGGACAGGCGTCTGGAAACACCATATATTTT. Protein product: CASKPGQASGNTIYF.

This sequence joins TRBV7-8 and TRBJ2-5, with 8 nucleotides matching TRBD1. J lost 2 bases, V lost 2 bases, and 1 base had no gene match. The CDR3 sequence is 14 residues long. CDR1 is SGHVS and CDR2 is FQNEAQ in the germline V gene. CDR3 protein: CASSLRTGQETQYF. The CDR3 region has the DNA TGTGCCAGCAGCTTACGGACAGGGCAAGAGACCCAGTACTTC.

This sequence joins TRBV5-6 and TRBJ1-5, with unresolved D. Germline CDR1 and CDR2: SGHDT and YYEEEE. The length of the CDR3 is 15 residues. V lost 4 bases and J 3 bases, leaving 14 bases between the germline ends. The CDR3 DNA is TGTGCCAGCAGCCACCGAATTGGGCTCAATCAGCCCCAGCATTTT. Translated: CASSHRIGLNQPQHF.

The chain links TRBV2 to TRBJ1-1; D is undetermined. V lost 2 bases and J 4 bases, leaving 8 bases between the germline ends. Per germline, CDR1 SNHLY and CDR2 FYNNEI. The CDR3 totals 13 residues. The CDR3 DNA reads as TGTGCCAGCAGTGAAAGCCCGGTCACTGAAGCTTTCTTT. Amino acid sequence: CASSESPVTEAFF.

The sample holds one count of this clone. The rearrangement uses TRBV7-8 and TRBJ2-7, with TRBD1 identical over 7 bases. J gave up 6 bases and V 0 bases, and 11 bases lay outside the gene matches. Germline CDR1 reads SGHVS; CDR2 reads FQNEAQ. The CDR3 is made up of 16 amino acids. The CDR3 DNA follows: TGTGCCAGCAGCTTAGCGCCGGCAGGGGGTCTCATCGAGCAGTACTTC. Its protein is CASSLAPAGGLIEQYF. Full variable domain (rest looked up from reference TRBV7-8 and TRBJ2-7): GAGVSQSPRYKVAKRGQDVALRCDPISGHVSLFWYQQALGQGPEFLTYFQNEAQLDKSGLPSDRFFAERPEGSVSTLKIQRTQQEDSAVYLCASSLAPAGGLIEQYFGPGTRLTVT.

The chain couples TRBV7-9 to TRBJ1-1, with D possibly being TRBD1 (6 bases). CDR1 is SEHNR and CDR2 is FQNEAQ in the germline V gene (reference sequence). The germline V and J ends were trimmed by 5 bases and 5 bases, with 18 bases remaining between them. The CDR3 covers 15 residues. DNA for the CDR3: TGTGCCAGCAGCCAAGGGGGGGGGCCAGGAACTGAAGCTTTCTTT. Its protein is CASSQGGGPGTEAFF.

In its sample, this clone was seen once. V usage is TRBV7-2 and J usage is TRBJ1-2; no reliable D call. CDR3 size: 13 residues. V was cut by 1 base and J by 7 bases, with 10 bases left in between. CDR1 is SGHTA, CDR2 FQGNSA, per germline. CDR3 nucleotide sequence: TGTGCCAGCAGCTTAGGTAGCCTAGGTGGCTACACCTTC. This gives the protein CASSLGSLGGYTF.

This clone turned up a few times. CDR3 DNA: TGTGCCAGCAGCTTGAGACTAGCGGGAGGAGCCAAAAACATTCAGTACTTC. Translating gives CASSLRLAGGAKNIQYF. This chain links TRBV5-6 with TRBJ2-4; 13 nucleotides agree with TRBD2. The CDR3 consists of 17 residues. CDR1 is SGHDT, CDR2 YYEEEE, per germline. V shed 1 base, J shed 0 bases, and the junction held 1 base outside the gene matches. The full variable domain, with the rest looked up from reference TRBV5-6 and TRBJ2-4, is DAGVTQSPTHLIKTRGQQVTLRCSPKSGHDTVSWYQQALGQGPQFIFQYYEEEERQRGNFPDRFSGHQFPNYSSELNVNALLLGDSALYLCASSLRLAGGAKNIQYFGAGTRLSVL.

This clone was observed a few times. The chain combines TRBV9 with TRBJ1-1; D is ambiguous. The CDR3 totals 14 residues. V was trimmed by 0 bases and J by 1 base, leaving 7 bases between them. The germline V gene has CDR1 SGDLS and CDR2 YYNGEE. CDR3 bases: TGTGCCAGCAGCGTAGAGGAGGGGAACACTGAAGCTTTCTTT. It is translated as CASSVEEGNTEAFF.

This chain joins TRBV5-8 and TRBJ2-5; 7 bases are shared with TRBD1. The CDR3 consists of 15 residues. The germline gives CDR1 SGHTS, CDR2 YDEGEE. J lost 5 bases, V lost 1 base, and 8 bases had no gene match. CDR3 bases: TGTGCCAGCAGCTTGCGGGACAGCCGTCAGGAGACCCAGTACTTC. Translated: CASSLRDSRQETQYF. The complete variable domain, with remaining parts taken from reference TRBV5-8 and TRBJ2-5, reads EAGVTQSPTHLIKTRGQQATLRCSPISGHTSVYWYQQALGLGLQFLLWYDEGEERNRGNFPPRFSGRQFPNYSSELNVNALELEDSALYLCASSLRDSRQETQYFGPGTRLLVL.

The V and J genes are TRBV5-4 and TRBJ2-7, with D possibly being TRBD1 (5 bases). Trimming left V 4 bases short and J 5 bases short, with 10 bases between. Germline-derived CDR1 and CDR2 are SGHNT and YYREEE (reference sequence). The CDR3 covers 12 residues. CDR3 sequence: CASSARVNEQYF. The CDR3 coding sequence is TGTGCCAGCAGCGCCAGGGTCAACGAGCAGTACTTC.